This TCR beta chain was captured in a study of OX40 agonist ivuxolimab in advanced cancers. Regarding the research as a whole: Ivuxolimab, which targeted the costimulatory receptor OX40 (CD134), was an agonistic, fully human IgG2 monoclonal antibody. Intravenous ivuxolimab was administered to patients every 2 weeks at six dose levels: 0.01, 0.1, 0.3, 1.5, 3 and 10 mg/kg. The paper describes the monotherapy dose-escalation part (N of about 54 patients) of the phase I trial of ivuxolimab. Partial responses occurred in three dose-escalation patients, of whom one had hepatocellular carcinoma and two had cutaneous melanoma. The dose-escalation cohort was around 84% male with a mean age of around 62 years, ranging from 23 to 79. Among the approximately 50 dose-escalation patients, around 19 had hepatocellular carcinoma, 15 or so melanoma, 9 renal cell carcinoma and 9 head and neck cancer. Prior anti-PD-1, anti-PD-L1 or anti-CTLA-4 therapy was permitted, and checkpoint inhibitors had been received by less than 45% of dose-escalation patients. The purpose of peripheral TCRbeta sequencing was to test whether ivuxolimab changed TCR sequence diversity and led to clonal T-cell expansion. Summary of the overall study and its limitations: Partial responders in the 0.1-3.0 mg/kg groups had among the lowest normalized peripheral clonal expansion, especially among CD8+ T cells. At doses from 0.1 to 3.0 mg/kg, clonal expansion was seen in both CD4+ and CD8+ blood T cells between baseline and week 6. Low levels of normalized T-cell clonal expansion were also seen in some patients who did not respond. After ivuxolimab, expanded clones were on average more numerous among CD8+ T cells than among CD4+ T cells. Antigen specificity was not determined for the clonally expanded peripheral T cells.

In regard to this clone: Its cognate antigen has yet to be identified. It has no much larger one-base neighbor in the sample; base qualities were not kept.

CDR1 and CDR2 are drawn from the germline V gene: SGHVS, FNYEAQ. For this chain, trimming is 4 bases at the V end and 2 bases at the J end, and the number of junction bases without a gene match is 2. Its CDR3 holds 14 amino acids, cysteine through phenylalanine. Only the CDR3 portion is preserved as DNA: 42 bases, with reading frame beginning at the first base. The trial excluded patients who had a history of autoimmune disease or were on systemic immunosuppression. Peripheral blood for TCR sequencing was collected from all dose cohorts at baseline, on cycle 4 day 1, and on cycle 7 day 1. The samples were drawn from a first-in-human, open-label, multicenter phase I dose-escalation trial of ivuxolimab. Adults with locally advanced or metastatic melanoma, renal cell, hepatocellular, or head and neck squamous cell carcinoma were enrolled in the trial. Before TCR sequencing, CD4+ and CD8+ T cells were separately sorted from peripheral blood.

Genomic DNA was extracted from sorted cells for sequencing of the TCRbeta CDR3 region. The immunoSEQ Assay was used to sequence the TCRbeta CDR3 regions. TCRdb limited this immuneACCESS table to in-frame rearrangements with V and J called. A share of clones is missing; checked studies link under half to unresolved V genes, and the rest is unexplained. A total of 95,000 or so clones appear in this sample, about 85% of them only once. The biggest ten clones account for 3% to 4% of the sample. The sequence is built from TRBV7-6 and TRBJ1-5, with 7 bases aligning to TRBD1. This clonotype originated in an adult with an advanced solid tumor such as melanoma, head and neck, liver or kidney cancer. The specimen comprised CD4+ or CD8+ T cells sorted from blood, sampled in a trial of the OX40 agonist ivuxolimab. The CDR3 has the sequence CASSSTGGNQPQHF. The DNA reads TGTGCCAGCAGCTCTACAGGGGGCAATCAGCCCCAGCATTTT. The full variable domain, completed from the reference TRBV7-6 and TRBJ1-5 proteins outside the CDR3, reads GAGVSQSPRYKVTKRGQDVALRCDPISGHVSLYWYRQALGQGPEFLTYFNYEAQQDKSGLPNDRFSAERPEGSISTLTIQRTEQRDSAMYRCASSSTGGNQPQHFGDGTRLSIL.